This section outlines one TCR beta chain sequence together with its context. What it binds is not known. This record belongs to a study of cytomegalovirus exposure and HLA in healthy donors. The repertoire was sequenced with immunoSEQ multiplex PCR; TCRdb's copy has only in-frame clones and lacks some. This table holds about 220,000 clones, about 90% found once. CDR3 length: 14 amino acids. Germline V CDR1 and CDR2: GTSNPN, SVGIG (reference sequence). With V trimmed by 0 bases and J by 3 bases, 2 bases remained unmatched. A 120-subject validation cohort, separate from the 666-subject first cohort, supplied the donors. Study results and caveats: The majority of TCR sequences were rare, yet some public TCRs appeared in many donors. Three CMV-associated chains were confirmed in vitro to be specific for CMV antigens.

The sample was PBMCs. This chain joins TRBV30 and TRBJ1-5; 7 positions agree with TRBD1. This TCR came from a young woman in good health and CMV-seronegative. The chain's CDR3 is CAWSVGQSNQPQHF. CDR3 DNA: TGTGCCTGGAGTGTGGGACAGTCCAATCAGCCCCAGCATTTT.